The text below deals with one T cell receptor (beta chain). The entry originates in a study of T cells after somatic rescue of genetic block. Sequenced by immunoSEQ multiplex PCR; TCRdb stores in-frame clones only, minus some. The sample carries 70,000 to 85,000 clones, approximately 91% recorded once. The V and J ends lost 3 bases and 6 bases respectively, with 3 bases between them. The V gene's germline CDR1 is SGHAT and CDR2 FQNNGV. The CDR3 has 12 residues. The chain joins TRBV11-2 to TRBJ1-6, with unresolved D. The receptor was isolated from a man aged 25-45 years. Sequencing input: peripheral blood mononuclear cells (PBMCs). CDR3 nucleotide sequence: TGTGCCAGCAGCTTGTTTAATTCACCCCTCCACTTT. Protein sequence: CASSLFNSPLHF.